Shown below are 12 T cell receptor beta chains from a single sample sequenced in a study of cytomegalovirus exposure and HLA in healthy donors. PCR involved 60 Vbeta and 13 Jbeta primers. Clones were sequenced by immunoSEQ multiplex PCR, and TCRdb holds only the in-frame ones, with some missing. The table lists 150,000 to 160,000 clones, around 81% of them singletons. Input material: PBMCs. These receptors were collected from a woman aged 35 to 49 in good health and CMV-seropositive.

This clone was observed a single time. The chain has TRBV7-9 and TRBJ2-1, with 9 bases identical to TRBD2. V lost 2 bases and J lost 4; bases outside the gene matches: 0. From germline, CDR1 is SEHNR and CDR2 FQNEAQ (reference sequence). The CDR3 has 14 amino acids. CDR3 DNA sequence: TGTGCCAGCAGCTTAACTAGCGGGTACAATGAGCAGTTCTTC. It is translated as CASSLTSGYNEQFF.

This clone was picked up many times. The chain is built from TRBV7-6 and TRBJ2-1; 8 bases are shared with TRBD2. CDR1 SGHVS and CDR2 FNYEAQ come from the germline V gene. The CDR3 extends over 14 amino acids. The V gene end was trimmed by 3 bases and the J gene end by 6 bases; junction bases not matched to a gene: 4. The CDR3 loop reads CASSLTSAGNEQFF. The CDR3 nucleotides read TGTGCCAGCAGCTTGACTAGCGCAGGCAATGAGCAGTTCTTC.

The chain is built from TRBV14 and TRBJ2-7, with 9 bases lining up with TRBD2. The CDR3 is 18 residues long. Germline loops: CDR1 SGHDN, CDR2 FVKESK. Trimming cost V 2 bases and J 0 bases; bases outside gene matches: 11. The CDR3 spells CASSQILSGRKNSYEQYF. The DNA for the CDR3 is TGTGCCAGCAGCCAAATACTCAGCGGGAGGAAAAACTCCTACGAGCAGTACTTC. Combining the CDR3 with reference TRBV14 and TRBJ2-7 gives the whole variable domain EAGVTQFPSHSVIEKGQTVTLRCDPISGHDNLYWYRRVMGKEIKFLLHFVKESKQDESGMPNNRFLAERTGGTYSTLKVQPAELEDSGVYFCASSQILSGRKNSYEQYFGPGTRLTVT.

CDR3 sequence: CASRRDGGREQYF. The CDR3 DNA sequence: TGTGCCAGCAGGCGGGATGGAGGTCGCGAGCAGTACTTC. V is TRBV6-5 and J is TRBJ2-7; D is possibly TRBD2 (6 bases). The CDR3 is 13 residues long. V was shortened by 6 bases and J by 6 bases, with 15 bases between the two germline ends. The germline V gene encodes CDR1 MNHEY and CDR2 SVGAGI.

The chain couples TRBV5-4 to TRBJ1-4; 9 bases fit TRBD1. Germline-derived CDR1 and CDR2 are SGHNT and YYREEE (reference sequence). This CDR3 contains 15 residues. Trimming removed 4 bases from V and 7 bases from J; junction bases left unmatched: 8. The DNA for the CDR3 is TGTGCCAGCAGCCCTACAGGGGGCTTGGGTGAAAAACTGTTTTTT. Its translation: CASSPTGGLGEKLFF. Drawing the rest from reference TRBV5-4 and TRBJ1-4, the complete variable domain is ETGVTQSPTHLIKTRGQQVTLRCSSQSGHNTVSWYQQALGQGPQFIFQYYREEENGRGNFPPRFSGLQFPNYSSELNVNALELDDSALYLCASSPTGGLGEKLFFGSGTQLSVL.

V usage is TRBV5-1 and J usage is TRBJ2-1; no definite D call. CDR3 size: 14 residues. Trimming shortened V by 2 bases and J by 4 bases, and 10 bases separated the two germline ends. The germline V gene encodes CDR1 SGHRS and CDR2 YFSETQ. For the CDR3, the DNA is TGCGCCAGCAGCTTCACTGCTGAATACAATGAGCAGTTCTTC. It codes for CASSFTAEYNEQFF.

The chain links TRBV18 to TRBJ2-5; D not certain. The CDR3 has 13 residues. V shed 2 bases and J shed 5 bases, with 9 bases lying between them. Germline assignment: CDR1 KGHSH and CDR2 LQKENI. The CDR3 loop is CASSPGPAETQYF. CDR3 nucleotide sequence: TGTGCCAGCTCACCAGGGCCGGCGGAGACCCAGTACTTC.

The V call is TRBV19, the J call TRBJ1-2, with D tentatively TRBD1 (5 bases). CDR3 length: 16 residues. V gave up 5 bases and J gave up 0 bases, with 16 bases separating them. Germline CDR1 reads LNHDA; CDR2 reads SQIVND (reference sequence). The DNA of the CDR3 is TGTGCCAGTAGTCCCCGTTGGGGGGACTCTAACTATGGCTACACCTTC. Its translation: CASSPRWGDSNYGYTF.

The chain uses TRBV2 and TRBJ2-1; TRBD2 agrees at 12 bases. The trim removed 2 bases at V and 4 bases at J, leaving 9 bases unmatched. Per germline, CDR1 SNHLY and CDR2 FYNNEI. The CDR3 extends over 18 amino acids. The CDR3 sequence is CASSELPSGRAGYNEQFF. The DNA for the CDR3 is TGTGCCAGCAGTGAATTACCTAGCGGGAGGGCAGGTTACAATGAGCAGTTCTTC.

The V call is TRBV5-1, the J call TRBJ2-5; 7 positions agree with TRBD2. Germline values: CDR1 SGHRS, CDR2 YFSETQ. The CDR3 sequence is 16 residues long. With 2 bases clipped from V and 5 bases from J, the junction kept 12 bases outside the gene matches. The CDR3 region is CASSFLAEGVGETQYF. As DNA, the CDR3 is TGCGCCAGCAGCTTCCTAGCGGAAGGCGTGGGGGAGACCCAGTACTTC.

The chain combines TRBV5-4 with TRBJ2-7, with TRBD2 matching 9 bases. The V gene's germline CDR1 is SGHNT and CDR2 YYREEE (reference sequence). CDR3 size: 14 residues. The ends lost 4 bases at V and 5 bases at J; junction bases unmatched: 7. The CDR3 spells CASSRAGGDDEQYF. CDR3 nucleotides: TGTGCCAGCAGCAGAGCGGGAGGAGACGACGAGCAGTACTTC.

This clone was counted only a few times. V is TRBV15 and J is TRBJ2-2; D is uncertain. Germline assignment: CDR1 LNHNV and CDR2 YYDKDF (reference sequence). V shed 0 bases and J shed 7 bases, with 6 bases lying between them. CDR3 length equals 13 residues. As DNA, the CDR3 is TGTGCCACCAGCAGAGATTTAGTCGGGGAGCTGTTTTTT. Amino acids: CATSRDLVGELFF.